Shown below are 16 T cell receptor beta chains from a single sample sequenced in a study of T cell repertoires in cytomegalovirus infection. TCRdb fed the reads into MiXCR, producing one record per CDR3 protein. Of some 280,000 distinct CDR3 sequences in the sample, about 13% were seen once. The sequenced material came from PBMCs. Receptors were obtained from a human donor in good health (CMV status not recorded). Some clones in this sample may be carry-over from other donors' samples.

The gene calls are TRBV19 and TRBJ1-4; D remains unclear. There are 14 residues in the CDR3. From germline, CDR1 is LNHDA and CDR2 SQIVND (reference sequence). V was shortened by 8 bases and J by 8 bases, with 18 bases between the two germline ends. DNA of the CDR3: TGTGCCAGTGCGAGACCCGTTCTAGGGGAAAAACTGTTTTTT. Translating gives CASARPVLGEKLFF. Combining the CDR3 with reference TRBV19 and TRBJ1-4 gives the whole variable domain DGGITQSPKYLFRKEGQNVTLSCEQNLNHDAMYWYRQDPGQGLRLIYYSQIVNDFQKGDIAEGYSVSREKKESFPLTVTSAQKNPTAFYLCASARPVLGEKLFFGSGTQLSVL.

This chain uses TRBV5-4 with TRBJ2-7, with 7 bases matching TRBD1. Per the germline V gene, CDR1 is SGHNT and CDR2 is YYREEE (reference sequence). The CDR3 totals 14 residues. The ends lost 4 bases at V and 2 bases at J; junction bases unmatched: 6. The CDR3 loop reads CASSLPGQPYEQYF. The DNA of the CDR3 is TGTGCCAGCAGCCTGCCGGGACAGCCCTACGAGCAGTACTTC.

The rearrangement joins TRBV15 to TRBJ1-5; D might be TRBD1 (6 bases). There are 15 residues in the CDR3. Germline loops: CDR1 LNHNV, CDR2 YYDKDF (reference sequence). V lost 5 bases, J lost 7 bases, and 18 bases lay in between. The CDR3 here is CATSRTVGQGQPQHF. CDR3 coding DNA: TGTGCCACCAGCCGGACGGTGGGGCAGGGGCAGCCCCAGCATTTT.

This clonotype came up many times. The CDR3 DNA sequence: TGTGCCAGTAGTCCGGGACAGGGGGCGTCTGGCTACACCTTC. Its protein product is CASSPGQGASGYTF. V and J are TRBV19 and TRBJ1-2; TRBD1 agrees at 12 bases. The V gene's germline CDR1 is LNHDA and CDR2 SQIVND (reference sequence). Trimming took 5 bases from V and 7 from J; bases not matched to a gene: 5. The CDR3 totals 14 residues.

Only a few counts were recorded for this clonotype. The rearrangement joins TRBV19 to TRBJ2-1, with D maybe TRBD2 (6 bases). Looked up from germline, CDR1 is LNHDA and CDR2 is SQIVND (reference sequence). V lost 3 bases and J 5 bases, leaving 14 bases between the germline ends. This CDR3 has 15 residues. The CDR3 protein is CASSIQGLSHNEQFF. The CDR3 bases are TGTGCCAGTAGTATCCAAGGACTATCTCACAATGAGCAGTTCTTC.

The gene calls are TRBV18 and TRBJ2-5, with no clear D. The V gene lost 4 bases and the J gene lost 3 bases, with 6 bases spanning the gap. Germline V lookup: CDR1 KGHSH, CDR2 LQKENI. The CDR3 length is 12 residues. DNA of the CDR3: TGTGCCAGCTCACGTAAAAAAGAGACCCAGTACTTC. Residues: CASSRKKETQYF.

This clonotype was seen many times. This chain uses TRBV29-1 with TRBJ2-3, with 9 bases that match TRBD2. CDR1 SQVTM and CDR2 ANQGSEA come from the germline V gene. The junction had 7 bases not matched to a gene; V was cut back by 2 bases and J by 10 bases. The CDR3 covers 13 residues. The CDR3 here is CSVELVAGAAQYF. The CDR3 DNA follows: TGCAGCGTTGAATTGGTAGCGGGAGCGGCGCAGTATTTT.

V gene TRBV12-3 or TRBV12-4 combines with J gene TRBJ1-1; 8 nucleotides line up with TRBD1. V was pared by 5 bases and J by 5 bases, with 7 bases of the junction left unmatched. The CDR3 runs 14 residues. CDR3 region: CASSPGQGKTEAFF. Here the CDR3 DNA reads TGTGCCAGCAGTCCCGGACAGGGTAAGACTGAAGCTTTCTTT.

The V and J genes are TRBV6-2 or TRBV6-3 and TRBJ2-3, with D uncertain. Germline V gives CDR1 MNHEY, CDR2 SVGEGT. Trimming left V 6 bases short and J 4 bases short, with 11 bases between. The CDR3 totals 13 residues. For the CDR3, the DNA is TGTGCCAGCAGAACGCAAAGCGCAGATACGCAGTATTTT. Translating gives CASRTQSADTQYF.

This clonotype was seen a handful of times. The V call is TRBV6-4, the J call TRBJ2-2; D may be TRBD1 (6 bases). Germline V gene lookup returns CDR1 MRHNA and CDR2 SNTAGT. V lost 0 bases, J lost 7 bases, and 12 bases lay in between. The CDR3 length is 15 residues. CDR3 protein: CASSDSGQPGGELFF. CDR3 DNA sequence: TGTGCCAGCAGTGACTCGGGACAACCGGGCGGGGAGCTGTTTTTT.

The chain carries TRBV7-9 and TRBJ1-1; TRBD1 is a possible D gene (5 bases). Between the trimmed V and J ends, which lost 1 base and 4 bases, there was a span of 10 bases. The length of the CDR3 is 14 residues. Germline values: CDR1 SEHNR, CDR2 FQNEAQ (reference sequence). For the CDR3, the DNA is TGTGCCAGCAGCTTAGAGCAGGGAGGCACTGAAGCTTTCTTT. It encodes CASSLEQGGTEAFF.

This chain joins TRBV29-1 and TRBJ2-3; TRBD2 matches 12 bases. The CDR3 sequence is 15 residues long. V lost 6 bases, J lost 2 bases, and 6 bases stayed unmatched. Germline V CDR1 and CDR2: SQVTM, ANQGSEA. CDR3 region: CSVRTSGMYTDTQYF. CDR3 in DNA: TGCAGCGTCAGGACTAGCGGGATGTACACAGATACGCAGTATTTT.

The chain carries TRBV5-4 and TRBJ2-4; no firm D call. V lost 5 bases and J 5 bases, leaving 14 bases between the germline ends. Per germline, CDR1 SGHNT and CDR2 YYREEE (reference sequence). The CDR3 totals 14 residues. CDR3 DNA sequence: TGTGCCAGCAGGTACGGGCCAGGCCAAAACATTCAGTACTTC. Translated: CASRYGPGQNIQYF.

This clonotype was recorded a few times. The V and J genes are TRBV5-6 and TRBJ1-1; no clear D. CDR1 and CDR2 (germline): SGHDT, YYEEEE. Trimming took 6 bases from V and 6 from J, leaving 12 bases between them. The CDR3 is 12 residues long. The chain's CDR3 is CASTLFLSEAFF. In DNA, the CDR3 is TGTGCCAGCACCTTATTCCTTTCTGAAGCTTTCTTT.

This clonotype was seen many times. The chain is built from TRBV6-5 and TRBJ1-4; 9 bases agree with TRBD1. The V gene end was trimmed by 6 bases and the J gene end by 5 bases; junction bases not matched to a gene: 4. Germline loops: CDR1 MNHEY, CDR2 SVGAGI. The CDR3 totals 14 residues. The CDR3 sequence: CASRGTGTNEKLFF. Written as DNA, the CDR3 is TGTGCCAGCAGAGGGACAGGGACGAATGAAAAACTGTTTTTT.

This clonotype has at least ten counts. V usage is TRBV12-3 or TRBV12-4 and J usage is TRBJ2-1; possibly TRBD2 for D (7 bases). CDR3 length: 18 amino acids. The V gene lost 4 bases and the J gene lost 4 bases, with 23 bases spanning the gap. The DNA for the CDR3 is TGTGCCAGCAGTTCCTCCTACTTACAGGGAGGGCCTTACAATGAGCAGTTCTTC. Translation: CASSSSYLQGGPYNEQFF.